These 27 T cell receptor beta chains were sequenced from one sample in a study of T cell responses to AZD1222 COVID-19 vaccine. Some clones are missing from TCRdb's copy, which holds only in-frame ones; the method was immunoSEQ multiplex PCR. The sample shows over 70,000 clones, roughly 89% of them seen only once. The sequencing here drew on peripheral blood, taken 28 days after the second AZD1222 dose. Source of these receptors: an adult who received the AZD1222 COVID-19 vaccine.

This rearrangement joins TRBV7-2 to TRBJ1-2, with D unresolved. Germline assignment: CDR1 SGHTA and CDR2 FQGNSA. V was pared by 0 bases and J by 1 base, with 9 bases between. The CDR3 sequence is 15 residues long. The chain's CDR3 is CASSLALRGNYGYTF. The CDR3 coding sequence is TGTGCCAGCAGCTTAGCTCTTCGGGGTAACTATGGCTACACCTTC. The whole variable domain, filled in from reference TRBV7-2 and TRBJ1-2, reads GAGVSQSPSNKVTEKGKDVELRCDPISGHTALYWYRQSLGQGLEFLIYFQGNSAPDKSGLPSDRFSAERTGGSVSTLTIQRTQQEDSAVYLCASSLALRGNYGYTFGSGTRLTVV.

In regard to this clone: Distinct nucleotide sequences in the sample also encode this CDR3. This sequence joins TRBV5-4 and TRBJ2-2; TRBD2 is a possible D gene (5 bases). The CDR3 loop spans 13 amino acids. CDR1 and CDR2 from the germline V gene are SGHNT and YYREEE (reference sequence). Trimming removed 1 base at V and 7 bases at J, with 8 bases between. CDR3 DNA: TGTGCCAGCAGCTTGACGAGCGGCGGGGAGCTGTTTTTT. Translation gives CASSLTSGGELFF.

The chain joins TRBV7-3 to TRBJ1-2; the D is unclear. V shed 6 bases and J shed 1 base, with 15 bases lying between them. Germline V gene data show CDR1 as SGHTA and CDR2 as FQGTGA. This CDR3 spans 15 amino acids. The chain's CDR3 is CASRPGGRINYGYTF. CDR3 in DNA: TGTGCCAGCAGACCCGGCGGACGAATTAACTATGGCTACACCTTC.

This rearrangement joins TRBV9 to TRBJ2-2; maybe TRBD2 (6 bases). Trimming left V 3 bases short and J 0 bases short, with 15 bases between. CDR3 size: 17 residues. Looked up from germline, CDR1 is SGDLS and CDR2 is YYNGEE. This CDR3 reads CASSAEGLASNTGELFF. The CDR3 coding sequence is TGTGCCAGCAGCGCAGAGGGGCTAGCGTCGAACACCGGGGAGCTGTTTTTT.

The CDR3 DNA follows: TGCAGCGTTGAAGATCTTCCGTTGGGATTGGCTTTCTTT. This gives the protein CSVEDLPLGLAFF. J is TRBJ1-1 and V is TRBV29-1; D gene ambiguous. Germline V lookup: CDR1 SQVTM, CDR2 ANQGSEA. The CDR3 spans 13 residues. V lost 0 bases to trimming and J lost 11 bases, with 16 bases between them.

The chain uses TRBV28 and TRBJ1-1; D ambiguous. The CDR3 contains 12 residues. Looked up from germline, CDR1 is MDHEN and CDR2 is SYDVKM. V was shortened by 5 bases and J by 7 bases, with 11 bases between the two germline ends. CDR3 sequence: CASSGVWDEAFF. CDR3 coding DNA: TGTGCCAGCAGTGGGGTTTGGGATGAAGCTTTCTTT.

This chain connects TRBV21-1 to TRBJ1-3; the table's D gene call, TRBD1, was not cross checked with the DNA. TRBV21-1 is listed as a pseudogene. This CDR3 is 13 amino acids long. DNA for the CDR3: TGTGCCAGCAGGGACAGGGACGTAAACACCATATATTTT. Protein sequence: CASRDRDVNTIYF.

The CDR3 sequence: CASSSQAVTGGNSPLHF. The DNA for the CDR3 is TGTGCCAGCAGCTCTCAAGCCGTGACAGGGGGTAATTCACCCCTCCACTTT. This chain connects TRBV7-3 to TRBJ1-6, with TRBD1 identical over 9 bases. The CDR3 loop spans 17 amino acids. Germline V CDR1 and CDR2: SGHTA, FQGTGA. J gave up 6 bases and V 4 bases, and 10 bases lay outside the gene matches.

The chain has TRBV19 and TRBJ2-1; TRBD2 might be the D (5 bases). Between the trimmed V and J ends, which lost 4 bases and 4 bases, there was a span of 20 bases. The V gene's germline CDR1 is LNHDA and CDR2 SQIVND (reference sequence). The CDR3 covers 17 residues. CDR3 nucleotide sequence: TGTGCCAGTAGTACCTCGAGGGCAAGTCCTCTATACAATGAGCAGTTCTTC. Encoded protein: CASSTSRASPLYNEQFF.

The genes are TRBV19 and TRBJ1-5; D may be TRBD1 (5 bases). V shed 3 bases and J shed 0 bases, with 9 bases lying between them. There are 15 residues in the CDR3. The germline V gene has CDR1 LNHDA and CDR2 SQIVND (reference sequence). The CDR3 loop is CASSMRGVSNQPQHF. The CDR3 nucleotides are TGTGCCAGTAGTATGCGGGGGGTTAGCAATCAGCCCCAGCATTTT.

The chain couples TRBV11-3 to TRBJ2-1; 9 bases agree with TRBD2. There are 15 residues in the CDR3. Germline V gene data show CDR1 as SGHNT and CDR2 as YENEEA. Trimming cost V 4 bases and J 4 bases; bases outside gene matches: 5. The CDR3 reads CASSSRLAVYNEQFF. As DNA, the CDR3 is TGTGCCAGCAGCTCAAGACTAGCGGTATACAATGAGCAGTTCTTC.

This chain connects TRBV6-2 or TRBV6-3 to TRBJ1-4, with D unresolved. V lost 1 base, J lost 8 bases, and 8 bases lay in between. The CDR3 totals 13 residues. CDR1 is MNHEY and CDR2 is SVGEGT in the germline V gene. This chain's CDR3 is CASSYLKQEKLFF. CDR3 bases: TGTGCCAGCAGTTACTTGAAACAGGAAAAACTGTTTTTT.

The chain links TRBV28 to TRBJ2-7, with 7 bases matching TRBD2. V was clipped by 5 bases and J by 6 bases; unmatched bases: 19. CDR1 and CDR2 from the germline V gene are MDHEN and SYDVKM. This CDR3 is 17 amino acids long. The CDR3 loop reads CASSRPPQSGEGLEQYF. CDR3 bases: TGTGCCAGCAGTCGCCCCCCACAGAGCGGGGAGGGGCTCGAGCAGTACTTC. The entire variable domain, with the rest obtained from reference TRBV28 and TRBJ2-7, is as follows: DVKVTQSSRYLVKRTGEKVFLECVQDMDHENMFWYRQDPGLGLRLIYFSYDVKMKEKGDIPEGYSVSREKKERFSLILESASTNQTSMYLCASSRPPQSGEGLEQYFGPGTRLTVT.

The table lists this clone with a count of one. The chain joins TRBV6-6 to TRBJ1-5, with TRBD1 matching over 9 bases. V shed 6 bases, J shed 2 bases, and the junction held 8 bases outside the gene matches. The CDR3 loop spans 16 amino acids. In germline, CDR1 is MNHNY, CDR2 SVGAGI (reference sequence). This CDR3 is CASRPRTGDGNQPQHF. In DNA form, the CDR3 reads TGTGCCAGCAGGCCCCGGACAGGGGATGGCAATCAGCCCCAGCATTTT.

V usage is TRBV5-4 and J usage is TRBJ1-2, with 9 bases fitting TRBD1. Germline CDR1 and CDR2: SGHNT and YYREEE (reference sequence). CDR3 size: 16 residues. V shed 3 bases and J 5 bases; nucleotides not matched to a gene: 11. CDR3 residues: CASSSGGQGQPYGYTF. The CDR3 DNA sequence: TGTGCCAGCAGCTCGGGCGGACAGGGGCAGCCGTATGGCTACACCTTC.

This rearrangement joins TRBV2 to TRBJ2-7, with D maybe TRBD2 (5 bases). Trimming left V 8 bases short and J 4 bases short, with 12 bases between. The CDR3 has 12 residues. CDR1 and CDR2 (germline): SNHLY, FYNNEI. The CDR3 here is CASLKRRYEQYV. The DNA of the CDR3 is TGTGCCAGCTTAAAGCGGAGGTACGAGCAGTACGTC.

The chain joins TRBV7-2 to TRBJ2-5; maybe TRBD2 (7 bases). The CDR3 is made up of 16 amino acids. Trimming cost V 1 base and J 4 bases, with 16 bases left between them. Per germline, CDR1 SGHTA and CDR2 FQGNSA. DNA for the CDR3: TGTGCCAGCAGCTTAGTGGGCGGGGGCCCCCCAGAGACCCAGTACTTC. It translates to CASSLVGGGPPETQYF. The variable domain in full, with the rest retrieved from reference TRBV7-2 and TRBJ2-5, is GAGVSQSPSNKVTEKGKDVELRCDPISGHTALYWYRQSLGQGLEFLIYFQGNSAPDKSGLPSDRFSAERTGGSVSTLTIQRTQQEDSAVYLCASSLVGGGPPETQYFGPGTRLLVL.

The chain links TRBV12-3 or TRBV12-4 to TRBJ1-1, with D tentatively TRBD1 (6 bases). The CDR3 is 12 amino acids. Between the trimmed V and J ends, which lost 7 bases and 5 bases, there was a span of 11 bases. The CDR3 DNA follows: TGTGCCAGCACCGTACAGGGTACTGAAGCTTTCTTT. It specifies CASTVQGTEAFF.

The rearrangement uses TRBV9 and TRBJ2-3, with 9 bases lining up with TRBD2. CDR3 length equals 15 residues. Germline trimming cut 4 bases from V and 2 bases from J; bases unmatched to any gene: 5. Germline V gives CDR1 SGDLS, CDR2 YYNGEE. The CDR3 reads CASSPAGGVTDTQYF. As DNA, the CDR3 is TGTGCCAGCAGCCCGGCGGGGGGGGTCACAGATACGCAGTATTTT.

This sequence joins TRBV24-1 and TRBJ2-1; TRBD2 matches at 9 bases. V shed 4 bases, J shed 7 bases, and the junction held 10 bases outside the gene matches. The CDR3 covers 16 residues. The germline V gene encodes CDR1 KGHDR and CDR2 SFDVKD. This CDR3 is CATSEGSGSQLNEQFF. DNA for the CDR3: TGTGCCACCAGTGAGGGTAGCGGGAGTCAACTAAATGAGCAGTTCTTC.

This sequence joins TRBV3-1 (or the pseudogene TRBV3-2) and TRBJ2-5; 12 positions agree with TRBD2. CDR3 length: 16 amino acids. Per germline, CDR1 LGHDT and CDR2 YNNKEL (reference sequence). V lost 4 bases, J lost 2 bases, and 5 bases stayed unmatched. The CDR3 DNA reads TGTGCCAGCAGCCGAACGACTAGCGGGGGACAAGAGACCCAGTACTTC. It encodes CASSRTTSGGQETQYF.

The count of this clone is one. The chain carries TRBV2 and TRBJ2-6, with D possibly matching TRBD1 (5 bases). The CDR3 loop spans 14 amino acids. The V gene's germline CDR1 is SNHLY and CDR2 FYNNEI. Trimming took 8 bases from V and 0 from J, leaving 8 bases between them. CDR3 sequence reads: CASLRGSGANVLTF. The CDR3 nucleotides read TGTGCCAGCCTAAGGGGCTCTGGGGCCAACGTCCTGACTTTC.

This clone was seen more than once but under ten times. V usage is TRBV6-2 or TRBV6-3 and J usage is TRBJ1-1; a possible D gene is TRBD1 (6 bases). Germline values: CDR1 MNHEY, CDR2 SVGEGT. Trimming stripped 2 bases from V and 4 bases from J, with 14 bases between. The CDR3 sequence is 15 residues long. The CDR3 here is CASSYPPRGGTEAFF. Written as DNA, the CDR3 is TGTGCCAGCAGTTACCCGCCCAGAGGGGGCACTGAAGCTTTCTTT.

The genes are TRBV7-3 and TRBJ1-2, with TRBD1 identical over 9 bases. This CDR3 spans 14 amino acids. In germline, CDR1 is SGHTA, CDR2 FQGTGA. V trimming: 5 bases; J trimming: 7 bases; junction bases outside the gene matches: 8. CDR3 DNA: TGTGCCAGCAGCCCTCGGGACAGGGAGAGTGGCTACACCTTC. Amino acid sequence: CASSPRDRESGYTF. The variable domain in full, with the rest retrieved from reference TRBV7-3 and TRBJ1-2, is GAGVSQTPSNKVTEKGKYVELRCDPISGHTALYWYRQSLGQGPEFLIYFQGTGAADDSGLPNDRFFAVRPEGSVSTLKIQRTERGDSAVYLCASSPRDRESGYTFGSGTRLTVV.

The gene calls are TRBV7-9 and TRBJ2-7; the match to TRBD1 covers 7 bases. This CDR3 contains 15 residues. The J segment lost 3 bases and the V segment lost 5 bases, leaving 10 bases of the junction unmatched. Germline assignment: CDR1 SEHNR and CDR2 FQNEAQ (reference sequence). CDR3 sequence (DNA): TGTGCCAGCAGCACTTCCCGGGACAGCTACTACGAGCAGTACGTC. Protein product: CASSTSRDSYYEQYV.

The V and J genes are TRBV6-2 or TRBV6-3 and TRBJ2-7; unclear D gene. CDR1 is MNHEY and CDR2 is SVGEGT in the germline V gene. CDR3 length: 14 residues. V was cut by 6 bases and J by 0 bases, with 12 bases left in between. CDR3 nucleotides: TGTGCCAGCAGCAACAGAGCCCCCTCCTACGAGCAGTACTTC. This encodes CASSNRAPSYEQYF.

The chain carries TRBV7-9 and TRBJ2-1; D might be TRBD1 or TRBD2, each matching 5 bases. The CDR3 sequence is 16 residues long. Germline V gene sequence: CDR1 SEHNR, CDR2 FQNEAQ (reference sequence). V was shortened by 3 bases and J by 3 bases, with 15 bases between the two germline ends. The CDR3 region is CASSLSGTLSYNEQFF. As DNA, the CDR3 is TGTGCCAGCAGCTTGAGTGGGACCCTTAGCTACAATGAGCAGTTCTTC.